The T cell receptor (beta chain) under discussion was sequenced for a study of blood T cell repertoires in COVID-19. Repertoires were generated with immunoSEQ multiplex PCR, while TCRdb's copy carries only in-frame clones and drops some. The profile shows roughly 48,000 clones, roughly 90% of them singletons. Germline V gene data show CDR1 as KGHSH and CDR2 as LQKENI. The CDR3 covers 13 residues. V was pared by 3 bases and J by 7 bases, with 1 base of the junction left unmatched. V is TRBV18 and J is TRBJ1-1; 11 bases are a match to TRBD1. The source of this sequence is a human donor in a cohort sampled during active COVID-19. The source material was peripheral blood. For the CDR3, the DNA is TGTGCCAGCTCACCCGGGACAGGGGGTGAAGCTTTCTTT. This sequence encodes CASSPGTGGEAFF.